The 7 T cell receptor beta chains presented below share a single source sample, sequenced in a study of OX40 agonist ivuxolimab in advanced cancers. Assay used: immunoSEQ multiplex PCR; TCRdb lists only in-frame clones, some missing. The sample comprises fewer than 110,000 clones, around 93% of which are singletons, and approximately 1.2% rests with the top ten. The specimen comprised CD4+ or CD8+ T cells sorted from blood, sampled in a trial of the OX40 agonist ivuxolimab. These receptors all come from an adult with an advanced solid tumor such as melanoma, head and neck, liver or kidney cancer.

The rearrangement joins TRBV11-1 to TRBJ2-2; TRBD2 matches at 14 bases. Trimming removed 5 bases from V and 7 bases from J; junction bases left unmatched: 9. Germline lookup yields CDR1 SGHAT and CDR2 FQDESV (reference sequence). The CDR3 is made up of 17 amino acids. DNA for the CDR3: TGTGCCAGCAGCCCCGGGGGGACTAGCGGGAGAATCGGGGAGCTGTTTTTT. This sequence encodes CASSPGGTSGRIGELFF.

The V call is TRBV6-1, the J call TRBJ2-7; TRBD1 agrees at 7 bases. The CDR3 length is 14 residues. V was clipped by 9 bases and J by 0 bases; unmatched bases: 8. Germline loops: CDR1 MNHNS, CDR2 SASEGT. CDR3 in DNA: TGTGCCAGTCAGACAGGGCTAATCTCCTACGAGCAGTACTTC. Translated: CASQTGLISYEQYF.

A single count supports this clone. The chain has TRBV7-9 and TRBJ2-5, with TRBD2 matching over 10 bases. The CDR3 consists of 15 residues. Losses at the gene ends were 5 bases for V and 0 bases for J; bases not matched to a gene: 3. Germline CDR1 is SEHNR and CDR2 is FQNEAQ (reference sequence). CDR3 residues: CASSTSGAYQETQYF. CDR3 DNA sequence: TGTGCCAGCAGCACTAGCGGGGCGTACCAAGAGACCCAGTACTTC.

This clone was seen once. The chain couples TRBV4-3 to TRBJ2-1, with 8 bases aligning to TRBD2. Looked up from germline, CDR1 is LGHNA and CDR2 is YSLEER. V was pared by 0 bases and J by 9 bases, with 7 bases of the junction left unmatched. The CDR3 extends over 15 amino acids. CDR3 sequence: CASSQEKAGVGEQFF. The CDR3 coding sequence is TGCGCCAGCAGCCAAGAGAAAGCGGGAGTGGGTGAGCAGTTCTTC.

V and J are TRBV7-3 and TRBJ2-3; no definite D call. This CDR3 has 13 amino acids. CDR1 SGHTA and CDR2 FQGTGA come from the germline V gene. The V end was cut by 0 bases, the J end by 2 bases, with 3 bases between. This CDR3 reads CASSLTPTDTQYF. Written as DNA, the CDR3 is TGTGCCAGCAGCTTAACCCCCACAGATACGCAGTATTTT.

This chain links TRBV6-6 with TRBJ2-7; the match to TRBD1 covers 10 bases. After removal of 6 bases from V and 2 bases from J, the junction contained 10 bases not matched to a gene. Germline loops: CDR1 MNHNY, CDR2 SVGAGI (reference sequence). CDR3 size: 16 residues. CDR3 sequence: CASRRTGGRSAYEQYF. In DNA form, the CDR3 reads TGTGCCAGCAGGAGGACAGGGGGGCGAAGTGCCTACGAGCAGTACTTC.

This rearrangement joins TRBV5-1 to TRBJ2-1; TRBD2 matches 9 bases. This CDR3 spans 16 amino acids. Germline CDR1 is SGHRS and CDR2 is YFSETQ. V was pared by 0 bases and J by 8 bases, with 9 bases of the junction left unmatched. The CDR3 protein is CASSLAALAGVDEQFF. In nucleotides, the CDR3 is TGCGCCAGCAGCTTGGCCGCATTAGCGGGAGTTGATGAGCAGTTCTTC. Together with reference TRBV5-1 and TRBJ2-1, the CDR3 gives the full variable domain: KAGVTQTPRYLIKTRGQQVTLSCSPISGHRSVSWYQQTPGQGLQFLFEYFSETQRNKGNFPGRFSGRQFSNSRSEMNVSTLELGDSALYLCASSLAALAGVDEQFFGPGTRLTVL.